The entry below gives a single T cell receptor beta chain sequence along with its context. Its antigen is unidentified. The TCR cDNA carried a universal primer site and UMIs from 5'RACE template switching. TCRdb reprocessed the 5' RACE reads via MiXCR and lists one record per CDR3 protein. The sample yields 78,000 or so distinct CDR3 sequences, more than 5.5% seen once. Germline CDR1 is MDHEN and CDR2 is SYDVKM. The CDR3 length is 15 residues. V lost 2 bases to trimming and J lost 4 bases; unmatched junction nucleotides: 6. This sample was taken from a study of T cells after yellow fever vaccination. General study results and limits: Reappearance after the booster was observed for most primary-vaccination clones (about 95% CD4, about 86% CD8).

This clonotype was obtained from a man aged 18 to 29 who received the YFV17D yellow fever vaccine. This sequence joins TRBV28 and TRBJ1-2; 8 bases agree with TRBD1. The sample was CD8+ T cells sorted from PBMCs, taken more than 8 days after the first yellow fever vaccination. The CDR3 sequence: CASSLRGQDLYGYTF. Here the CDR3 DNA reads TGTGCCAGCAGTTTAAGGGGACAGGACCTCTATGGCTACACCTTC.